This T cell receptor (beta chain) was recovered during a study of blood T cell repertoires in COVID-19. Overall study context: Sources were T cells, B-cell-depleted T cells, or PBMCs; the material itself was cDNA or gDNA.

Authors' processing steps: Counts of nucleated cells, estimated from reference gene primer amplification, were obtained. Generated by immunoSEQ multiplex PCR, the TCRdb table keeps only in-frame clones and is missing some. V and J calls and clone size are given by that table; D and trimming were obtained from the DNA. The table includes roughly 200,000 clones, 75% to 90% detected once. Trimming removed 0 bases from V and 0 bases from J, with 10 bases in between. CDR1 and CDR2 from the germline V gene are SGHNT and YYREEE (reference sequence). This CDR3 is built from 15 residues. The rearrangement links TRBV5-4 to TRBJ2-7, with D tentatively TRBD2 (6 bases). This sequence originates from a man in his forties or fifties with acute or convalescent COVID-19. The sequencing input was peripheral blood. CDR3 loop: CASSLAGSHSYEQYF. The DNA for the CDR3 is TGTGCCAGCAGCTTGGCCGGGAGCCACTCCTACGAGCAGTACTTC.